The 10 T cell receptor beta chains below were found in one sample sequenced in a study of T cells in localized non-small cell lung cancer. The repertoire was sequenced with immunoSEQ multiplex PCR; TCRdb's copy has only in-frame clones and lacks some. This table has tens of thousands of clones, approximately 72% appearing once. The sample was peripheral blood, taken before any cancer treatment. The receptors shown here come from a male donor older than 55 with stage II squamous cell lung carcinoma.

The chain is built from TRBV5-1 and TRBJ2-3, with 7 bases fitting TRBD2. This CDR3 contains 18 residues. Trimming removed 0 bases from V and 1 base from J; junction bases left unmatched: 11. Germline lookup yields CDR1 SGHRS and CDR2 YFSETQ. The CDR3 here is CASSLGSGGRWGTDTQYF. DNA for the CDR3: TGCGCCAGCAGCTTGGGGTCAGGCGGGAGATGGGGCACAGATACGCAGTATTTT.

The chain links TRBV18 to TRBJ2-1, with TRBD1 as a possible D gene (6 bases). Deletions cut 8 bases from V and 1 base from J, with 9 bases between. The germline V gene encodes CDR1 KGHSH and CDR2 LQKENI. This CDR3 has 13 amino acids. The CDR3 sequence: CASAGVSYNEQFF. The CDR3 coding sequence is TGTGCCAGCGCAGGGGTGTCCTACAATGAGCAGTTCTTC.

This chain connects TRBV11-2 to TRBJ2-7, with D possibly being TRBD1 (6 bases). The germline V gene has CDR1 SGHAT and CDR2 FQNNGV. The germline V and J ends were trimmed by 3 bases and 4 bases, with 16 bases remaining between them. This CDR3 has 15 amino acids. The CDR3, as DNA: TGTGCCAGCAGCTTGAGTTGGGACACCGGTTACGAGCAGTACTTC. Its protein is CASSLSWDTGYEQYF.

The gene calls are TRBV7-9 and TRBJ2-5; 7 nucleotides agree with TRBD1. V trimming: 5 bases; J trimming: 5 bases; junction bases outside the gene matches: 11. The germline V gene has CDR1 SEHNR and CDR2 FQNEAQ (reference sequence). This CDR3 is 15 amino acids long. CDR3 in amino acids: CASSTGDRVRETQYF. The CDR3 region has the DNA TGTGCCAGCAGCACCGGAGACAGGGTACGGGAGACCCAGTACTTC.

CDR3 in amino acids: CASSLGWSQPQHF. The CDR3 DNA reads as TGTGCCAGCAGCTTGGGGTGGAGTCAGCCCCAGCATTTT. The chain combines TRBV5-5 with TRBJ1-5; D gene ambiguous. This CDR3 has 13 amino acids. Trimming took off 0 bases at V and 6 bases at J, with 7 bases between the two ends. CDR1 is SGHKS and CDR2 is YYEKEE in the germline V gene (reference sequence).

This rearrangement joins TRBV9 to TRBJ1-3, with D possibly matching TRBD1 (6 bases). V was cut by 6 bases and J by 0 bases, with 10 bases left in between. Germline V lookup: CDR1 SGDLS, CDR2 YYNGEE. The CDR3 is made up of 14 amino acids. CDR3 coding DNA: TGTGCCAGCACGAGGGGGAACTCTGGAAACACCATATATTTT. It specifies CASTRGNSGNTIYF.

A single count supports this clone. This rearrangement joins TRBV7-8 to TRBJ2-7, with D possibly being TRBD1 or TRBD2 (5 bases each). This CDR3 region has 11 residues. Germline CDR1 SGHVS, CDR2 FQNEAQ. The CDR3 here is CISGGTYEQYF. The DNA of the CDR3 is TGTATTTCTGGGGGAACCTACGAGCAGTACTTC.

J is TRBJ2-6 and V is TRBV19; no clear D. V lost 3 bases and J lost 0, with 15 bases in between. Germline V CDR1 and CDR2: LNHDA, SQIVND (reference sequence). CDR3 size: 18 residues. CDR3 nucleotides: TGTGCCAGTAGTATCCGTTCCGATTTGAGCTCTGGGGCCAACGTCCTGACTTTC. It specifies CASSIRSDLSSGANVLTF. Using reference TRBV19 and TRBJ2-6 for the parts outside the CDR3, the full variable domain is DGGITQSPKYLFRKEGQNVTLSCEQNLNHDAMYWYRQDPGQGLRLIYYSQIVNDFQKGDIAEGYSVSREKKESFPLTVTSAQKNPTAFYLCASSIRSDLSSGANVLTFGAGSRLTVL.

Notes on this clone: Other DNA variants within this sample encode the same CDR3. The V call is TRBV13, the J call TRBJ2-1; 10 nucleotides line up with TRBD1. The germline CDR1 and CDR2 sequences are PRHDT and FYEKMQ (reference sequence). The V segment lost 4 bases and the J segment 8 bases; nucleotides outside the gene matches: 2. CDR3 size: 13 residues. The CDR3 spells CASSSGQGYEQFF. CDR3 DNA sequence: TGTGCCAGCAGCTCGGGACAGGGGTATGAGCAGTTCTTC.

The chain couples TRBV6-1 to TRBJ1-4, with a possible D match to TRBD1 (5 bases). V lost 4 bases, J lost 1 base, and 7 bases lay in between. From germline, CDR1 is MNHNS and CDR2 SASEGT. The CDR3 totals 14 residues. The CDR3 here is CASSGGVTNEKLFF. As DNA, the CDR3 is TGTGCCAGCAGTGGAGGGGTAACTAATGAAAAACTGTTTTTT.